Below, one T cell receptor (beta chain) is given with its context. Produced via immunoSEQ multiplex PCR; TCRdb's table is partial and in-frame only. The sample includes about 63,000 clones, approximately 86% of them seen just once. Per the germline V gene, CDR1 is SEHNR and CDR2 is FQNEAQ (reference sequence). The CDR3 contains 16 residues. Unmatched junction bases numbered 8, after V lost 5 bases and J lost 7 bases. The sample is drawn from a study of technical replicates of blood from a handful of donors. Sequencing input: PBMCs. V gene TRBV7-9 combines with J gene TRBJ2-2, with TRBD2 matching 12 bases. The source is a human donor in good health. Some clones in this sample may be carry-over from other donors' samples. This CDR3 is CASSPLAGGPGGELFF. The CDR3 DNA reads as TGTGCCAGCAGCCCTCTAGCGGGAGGGCCAGGCGGGGAGCTGTTTTTT.